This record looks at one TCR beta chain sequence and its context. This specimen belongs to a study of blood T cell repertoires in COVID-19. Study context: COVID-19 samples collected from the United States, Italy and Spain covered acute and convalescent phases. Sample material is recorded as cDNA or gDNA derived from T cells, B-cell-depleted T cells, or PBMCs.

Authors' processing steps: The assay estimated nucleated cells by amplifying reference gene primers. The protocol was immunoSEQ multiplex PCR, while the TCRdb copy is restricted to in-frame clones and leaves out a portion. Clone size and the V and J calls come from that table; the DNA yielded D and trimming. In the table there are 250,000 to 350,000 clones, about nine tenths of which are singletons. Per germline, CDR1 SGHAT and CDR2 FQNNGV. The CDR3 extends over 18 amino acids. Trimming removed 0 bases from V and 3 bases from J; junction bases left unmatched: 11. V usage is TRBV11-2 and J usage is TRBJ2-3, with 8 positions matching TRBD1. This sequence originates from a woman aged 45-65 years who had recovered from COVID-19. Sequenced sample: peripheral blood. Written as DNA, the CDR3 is TGTGCCAGCAGCTTAGATAGCAGGGGGCGAAGTCAAACAGATACGCAGTATTTT. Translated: CASSLDSRGRSQTDTQYF.